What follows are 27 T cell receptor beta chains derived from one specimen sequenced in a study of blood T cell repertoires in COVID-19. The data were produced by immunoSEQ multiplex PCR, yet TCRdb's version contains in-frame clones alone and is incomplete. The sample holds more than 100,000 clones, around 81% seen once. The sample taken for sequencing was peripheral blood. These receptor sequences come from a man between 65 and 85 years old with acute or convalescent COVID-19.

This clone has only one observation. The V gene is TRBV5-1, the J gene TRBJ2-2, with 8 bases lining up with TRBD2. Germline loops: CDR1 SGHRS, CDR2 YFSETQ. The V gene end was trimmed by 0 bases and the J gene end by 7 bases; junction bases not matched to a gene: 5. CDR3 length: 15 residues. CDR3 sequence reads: CASSLAGGPSGELFF. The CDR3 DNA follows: TGCGCCAGCAGCTTGGCGGGGGGGCCAAGCGGGGAGCTGTTTTTT.

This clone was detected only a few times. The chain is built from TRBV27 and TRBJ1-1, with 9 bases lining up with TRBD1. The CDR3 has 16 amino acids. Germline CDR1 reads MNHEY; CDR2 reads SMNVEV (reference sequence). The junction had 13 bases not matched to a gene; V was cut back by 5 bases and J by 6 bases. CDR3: CASSHSRDRAEPEAFF. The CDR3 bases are TGTGCCAGCAGTCACTCCCGGGACAGGGCGGAGCCTGAAGCTTTCTTT.

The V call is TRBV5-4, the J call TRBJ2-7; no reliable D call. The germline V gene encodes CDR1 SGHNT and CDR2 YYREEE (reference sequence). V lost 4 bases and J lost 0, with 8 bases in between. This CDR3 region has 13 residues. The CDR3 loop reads CASSRSTSYEQYF. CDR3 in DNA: TGTGCCAGCAGCCGATCTACCTCCTACGAGCAGTACTTC.

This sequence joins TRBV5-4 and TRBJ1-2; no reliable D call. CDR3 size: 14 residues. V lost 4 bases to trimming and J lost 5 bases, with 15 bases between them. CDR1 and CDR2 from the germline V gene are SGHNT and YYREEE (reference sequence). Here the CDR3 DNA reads TGTGCCAGCAGCCCCCTGCGGGCCTTTTATGGCTACACCTTC. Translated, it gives CASSPLRAFYGYTF.

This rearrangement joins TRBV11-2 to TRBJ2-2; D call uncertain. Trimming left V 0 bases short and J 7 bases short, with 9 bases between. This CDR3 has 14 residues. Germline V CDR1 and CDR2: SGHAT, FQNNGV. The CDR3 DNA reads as TGTGCCAGCAGCTTAGATCCGGCGGTCGGGGAGCTGTTTTTT. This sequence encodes CASSLDPAVGELFF.

The CDR3 bases are TGCGCCAGCAGCCACGCCCTAGGAGGCCAGCCCCAGCATTTT. Translated: CASSHALGGQPQHF. The chain uses TRBV4-1 and TRBJ1-5, with unresolved D. Germline lookup yields CDR1 MGHRA and CDR2 YSYEKL. The CDR3 extends over 14 amino acids. The V end lost 3 bases, the J end lost 7 bases, and 13 bases lay between the germline ends.

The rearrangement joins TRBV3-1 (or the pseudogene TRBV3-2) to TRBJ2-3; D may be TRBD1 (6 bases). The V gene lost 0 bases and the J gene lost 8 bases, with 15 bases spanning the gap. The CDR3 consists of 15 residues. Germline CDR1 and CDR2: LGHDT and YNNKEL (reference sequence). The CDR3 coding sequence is TGTGCCAGCAGCCAAGAGGCTAGCAGGGGCCTTACGCAGTATTTT. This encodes CASSQEASRGLTQYF.

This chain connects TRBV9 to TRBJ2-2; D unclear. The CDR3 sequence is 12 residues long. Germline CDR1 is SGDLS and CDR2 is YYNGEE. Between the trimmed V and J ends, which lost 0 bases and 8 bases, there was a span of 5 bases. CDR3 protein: CASSVDQGELFF. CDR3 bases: TGTGCCAGCAGCGTAGATCAAGGGGAGCTGTTTTTT.

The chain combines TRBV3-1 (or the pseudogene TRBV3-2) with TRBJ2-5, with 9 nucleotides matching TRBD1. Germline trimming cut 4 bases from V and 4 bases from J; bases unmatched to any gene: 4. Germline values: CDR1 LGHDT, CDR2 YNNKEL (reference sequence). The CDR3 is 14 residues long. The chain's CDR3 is CASSLRTGVETQYF. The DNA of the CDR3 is TGTGCCAGCAGCCTCAGGACAGGGGTAGAGACCCAGTACTTC.

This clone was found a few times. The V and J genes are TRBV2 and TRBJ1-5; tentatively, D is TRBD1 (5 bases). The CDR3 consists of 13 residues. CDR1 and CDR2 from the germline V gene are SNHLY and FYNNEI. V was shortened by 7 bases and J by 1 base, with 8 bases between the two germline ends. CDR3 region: CASKGQSNQPQHF. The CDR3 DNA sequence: TGTGCCAGCAAGGGGCAAAGCAATCAGCCCCAGCATTTT.

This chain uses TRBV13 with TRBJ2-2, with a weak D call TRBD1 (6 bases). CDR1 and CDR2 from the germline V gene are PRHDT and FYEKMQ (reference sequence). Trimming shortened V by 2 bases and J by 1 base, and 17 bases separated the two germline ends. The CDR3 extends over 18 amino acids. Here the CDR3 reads CASSLFGLRGMNTGELFF. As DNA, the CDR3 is TGTGCCAGCAGCTTATTTGGATTAAGGGGGATGAACACCGGGGAGCTGTTTTTT.

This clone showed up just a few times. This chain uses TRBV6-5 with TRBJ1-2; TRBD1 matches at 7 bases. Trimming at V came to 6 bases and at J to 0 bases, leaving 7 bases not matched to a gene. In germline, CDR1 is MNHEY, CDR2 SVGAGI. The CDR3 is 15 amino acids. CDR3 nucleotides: TGTGCCAGCAGCCAAACCAGGGGGACTAACTATGGCTACACCTTC. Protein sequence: CASSQTRGTNYGYTF.

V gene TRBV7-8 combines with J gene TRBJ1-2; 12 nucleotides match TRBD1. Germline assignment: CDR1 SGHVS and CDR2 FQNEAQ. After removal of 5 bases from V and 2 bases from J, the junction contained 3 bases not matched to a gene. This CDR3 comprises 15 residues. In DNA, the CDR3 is TGTGCCAGCAGCCCGGGACAGGGGGCGAACTATGGCTACACCTTC. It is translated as CASSPGQGANYGYTF.

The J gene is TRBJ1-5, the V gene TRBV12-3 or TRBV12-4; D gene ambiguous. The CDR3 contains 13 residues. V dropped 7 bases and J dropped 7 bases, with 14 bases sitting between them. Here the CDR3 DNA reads TGTGCCAGCATCCCGGGTGGCGGCCAGCCCCAGCATTTT. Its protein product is CASIPGGGQPQHF.

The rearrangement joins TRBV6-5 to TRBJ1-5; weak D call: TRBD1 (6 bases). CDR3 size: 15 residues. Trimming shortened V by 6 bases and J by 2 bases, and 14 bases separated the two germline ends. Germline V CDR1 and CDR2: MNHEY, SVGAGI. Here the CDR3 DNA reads TGTGCCAGCAGCCCGGGCGGGGGGCGCAATCAGCCCCAGCATTTT. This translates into CASSPGGGRNQPQHF.

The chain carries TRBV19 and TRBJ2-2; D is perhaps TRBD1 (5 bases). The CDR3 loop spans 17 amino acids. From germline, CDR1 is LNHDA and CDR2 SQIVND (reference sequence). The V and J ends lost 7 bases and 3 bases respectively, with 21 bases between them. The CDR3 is CASKGFGRPLDTGELFF. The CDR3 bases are TGTGCCAGTAAGGGGTTCGGACGGCCACTTGACACCGGGGAGCTGTTTTTT.

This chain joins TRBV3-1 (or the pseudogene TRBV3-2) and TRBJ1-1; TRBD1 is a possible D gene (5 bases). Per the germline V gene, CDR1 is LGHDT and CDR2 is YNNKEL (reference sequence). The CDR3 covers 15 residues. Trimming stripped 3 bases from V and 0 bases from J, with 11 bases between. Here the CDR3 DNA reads TGTGCCAGCAGCCACAGGAGGGACCTGAACACTGAAGCTTTCTTT. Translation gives CASSHRRDLNTEAFF.

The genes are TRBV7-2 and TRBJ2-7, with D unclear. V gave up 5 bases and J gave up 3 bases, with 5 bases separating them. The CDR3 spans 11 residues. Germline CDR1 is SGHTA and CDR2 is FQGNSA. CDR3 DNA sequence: TGTGCCAGCAGCCACGGCTACGAGCAGTACTTC. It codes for CASSHGYEQYF.

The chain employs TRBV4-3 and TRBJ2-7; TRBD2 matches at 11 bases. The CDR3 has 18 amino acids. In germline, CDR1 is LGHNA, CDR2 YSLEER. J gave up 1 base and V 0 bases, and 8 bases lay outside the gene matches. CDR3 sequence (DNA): TGCGCCAGCAGCCAAGAGGCTAGCGGGGGGTTTTTTTCCTACGAGCAGTACTTC. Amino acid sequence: CASSQEASGGFFSYEQYF.

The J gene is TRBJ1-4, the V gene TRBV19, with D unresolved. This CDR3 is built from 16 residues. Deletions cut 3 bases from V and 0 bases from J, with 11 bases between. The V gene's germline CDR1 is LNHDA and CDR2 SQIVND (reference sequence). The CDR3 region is CASSIRRQATNEKLFF. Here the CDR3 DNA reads TGTGCCAGTAGTATCCGCAGGCAAGCAACTAATGAAAAACTGTTTTTT.

The CDR3 DNA reads TGTGCCTGGAGTGTAGGACAGGCCTACGAGCAGTACTTC. Its protein product is CAWSVGQAYEQYF. The chain combines TRBV30 with TRBJ2-7; 7 bases agree with TRBD1. In germline, CDR1 is GTSNPN, CDR2 SVGIG (reference sequence). V dropped 0 bases and J dropped 2; count of bases not matched to a gene: 1. The CDR3 is 13 residues long. The full variable domain, completed using reference TRBV30 and TRBJ2-7, is SQTIHQWPATLVQPVGSPLSLECTVEGTSNPNLYWYRQAAGRGLQLLFYSVGIGQISSEVPQNLSASRPQDRQFILSSKKLLLSDSGFYLCAWSVGQAYEQYFGPGTRLTVT.

The DNA for the CDR3 is TGCGCCAGCAGCTTGGTCGGTCAAGGTGCCGGGAATGAGCAGTTCTTC. Residues: CASSLVGQGAGNEQFF. J is TRBJ2-1 and V is TRBV5-1; D remains unclear. The CDR3 is 16 residues long. Trimming removed 0 bases from V and 7 bases from J, with 17 bases in between. Germline CDR1 and CDR2: SGHRS and YFSETQ.

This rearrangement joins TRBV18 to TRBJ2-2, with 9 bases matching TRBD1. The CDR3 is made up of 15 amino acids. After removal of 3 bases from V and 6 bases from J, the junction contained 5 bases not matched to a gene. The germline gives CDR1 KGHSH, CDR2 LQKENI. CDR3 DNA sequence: TGTGCCAGCTCACCGGGACAGGGCATTGCCGGGGAGCTGTTTTTT. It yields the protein CASSPGQGIAGELFF.

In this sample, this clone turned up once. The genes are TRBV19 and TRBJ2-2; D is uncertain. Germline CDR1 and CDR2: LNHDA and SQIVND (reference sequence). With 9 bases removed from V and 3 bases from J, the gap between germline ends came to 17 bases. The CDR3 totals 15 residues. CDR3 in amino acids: CASLVGTSYTGELFF. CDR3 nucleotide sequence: TGTGCCAGCCTTGTGGGCACCTCTTACACCGGGGAGCTGTTTTTT.

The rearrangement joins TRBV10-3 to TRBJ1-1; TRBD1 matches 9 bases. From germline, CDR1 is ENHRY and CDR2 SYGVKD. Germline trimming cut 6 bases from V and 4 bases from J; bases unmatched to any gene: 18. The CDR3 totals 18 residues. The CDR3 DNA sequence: TGTGCCATCAGAGAACGGGACAGGGTGGGGGTTCGCGGCACTGAAGCTTTCTTT. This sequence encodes CAIRERDRVGVRGTEAFF.

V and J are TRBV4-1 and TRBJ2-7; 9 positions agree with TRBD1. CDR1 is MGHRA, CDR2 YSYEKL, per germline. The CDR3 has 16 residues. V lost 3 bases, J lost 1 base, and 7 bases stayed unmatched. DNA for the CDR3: TGCGCCAGCAGCCAGTCTACAGGGGGCGGTTCCTACGAGCAGTACTTC. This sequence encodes CASSQSTGGGSYEQYF.

CDR3 sequence reads: CASTFSTGAKTQYF. The CDR3 DNA reads as TGTGCCAGCACCTTTTCGACAGGGGCGAAGACCCAGTACTTC. The chain combines TRBV7-2 with TRBJ2-5, with 8 bases fitting TRBD1. V was clipped by 7 bases and J by 6 bases; unmatched bases: 10. This CDR3 is built from 14 residues. Germline assignment: CDR1 SGHTA and CDR2 FQGNSA.